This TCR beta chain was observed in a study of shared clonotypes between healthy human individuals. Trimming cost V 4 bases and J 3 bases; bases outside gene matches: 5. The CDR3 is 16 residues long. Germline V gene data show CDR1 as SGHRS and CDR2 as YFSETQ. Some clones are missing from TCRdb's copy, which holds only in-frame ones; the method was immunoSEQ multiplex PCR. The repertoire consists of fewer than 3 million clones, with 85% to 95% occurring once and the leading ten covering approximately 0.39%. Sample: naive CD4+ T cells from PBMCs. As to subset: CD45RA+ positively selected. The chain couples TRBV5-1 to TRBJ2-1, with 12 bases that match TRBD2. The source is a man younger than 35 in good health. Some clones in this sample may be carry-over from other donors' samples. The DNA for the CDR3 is TGCGCCAGCAGCGGGAGACTAGCGGGAGACTACAATGAGCAGTTCTTC. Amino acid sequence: CASSGRLAGDYNEQFF.